A selection of T cell receptor beta chains follows, all from one sample in a study of shared clonotypes between healthy human individuals. Data came from immunoSEQ multiplex PCR; TCRdb stores just in-frame clones and leaves some out. The sample yields 950,000 to 1,100,000 clones, 75% seen once. The sample comprised memory CD4+ T cells sorted from blood. The receptors here all came from a man between 18 and 35 years old in good health. Each CDR3 is given with its conserved first and last residue. Fields, in order: D gene, clone size, V gene, J gene, CDR3 protein, CDR3 DNA. A D gene is named only where the DNA matches it firmly. Expanded clones get a size class; other rows say once, few or many, or leave the size out.

TRBD1	-	TRBV7-2	TRBJ1-5	CASSFEGAGNQPQHF	TGTGCCAGCAGCTTTGAGGGGGCGGGCAATCAGCCCCAGCATTTT
-	-	TRBV27	TRBJ2-7	CASSSVLVPREQYF	TGTGCCAGCAGTTCTGTACTAGTCCCTCGGGAGCAGTACTTC
-	-	TRBV2	TRBJ1-1	CASRRGGEGTEAFF	TGTGCCAGCAGGAGGGGAGGGGAGGGGACTGAAGCTTTCTTT
-	-	TRBV10-3	TRBJ2-7	CAISESAAGEGEQYF	TGTGCCATCAGTGAGTCGGCGGCAGGGGAGGGCGAGCAGTACTTC
-	once	TRBV7-2	TRBJ1-4	CASSLGVGGEKLFF	TGTGCCAGCAGCTTAGGGGTAGGCGGTGAAAAACTGTTTTTT
-	-	TRBV5-4	TRBJ2-7	CASSLAGTKTTEQYF	TGTGCCAGCAGCTTGGCCGGGACAAAGACTACCGAGCAGTACTTC
-	-	TRBV4-1	TRBJ1-3	CASSQDSWGSGNTIYF	TGCGCCAGCAGCCAAGATAGCTGGGGGTCCGGAAACACCATATATTTT
TRBD2	-	TRBV7-2	TRBJ2-7	CASSPPRTSGTYEQYF	TGTGCCAGCAGCCCACCAAGGACTAGCGGGACCTACGAGCAGTACTTC
-	few	TRBV12-2	TRBJ1-2	CASRLGVPTRDLPYGYTF	TGTGCAAGTCGCTTAGGTGTACCTACTCGGGACCTTCCCTATGGCTACACCTTC
-	-	TRBV27	TRBJ2-7	CASRRVTGHNPYEQYF	TGTGCCAGCAGGCGAGTAACAGGGCACAATCCCTACGAGCAGTACTTC
-	-	TRBV4-1	TRBJ1-4	CASSQEGFSNEKLFF	TGCGCCAGCAGCCAAGAGGGTTTTTCGAATGAAAAACTGTTTTTT
-	-	TRBV5-1	TRBJ2-5	CASSLADSRQETQYF	TGCGCCAGCAGCTTGGCGGACAGCCGACAAGAGACCCAGTACTTC
TRBD1	-	TRBV18	TRBJ2-7	CASSPLTGSYEQYF	TGTGCCAGCTCACCTCTGACAGGGTCCTACGAGCAGTACTTC
-	few	TRBV19	TRBJ1-6	CASRDQINSPLHF	TGTGCCAGCCGGGACCAGATTAATTCACCCCTCCACTTT
TRBD1	-	TRBV12-5	TRBJ1-1	CAGQRTGGAVGTEAFF	TGTGCTGGGCAGCGGACAGGGGGCGCCGTGGGCACTGAAGCTTTCTTT
TRBD1	few	TRBV30	TRBJ2-7	CAWGQGTYEQYF	TGTGCCTGGGGACAGGGAACCTACGAGCAGTACTTC
-	-	TRBV7-8	TRBJ2-4	CASSSASGGGQAKNIQYF	TGTGCCAGCAGCTCCGCCAGCGGTGGGGGGCAGGCCAAAAACATTCAGTACTTC
-	-	TRBV7-5	TRBJ2-2	CASSLVYGELFF	TGTGCCAGCAGTTTGGTTTATGGGGAGCTGTTCTTT
TRBD1	-	TRBV5-1	TRBJ2-5	CASSTGQGETQYF	TGCGCCAGCAGCACAGGACAGGGTGAAACCCAGTACTTC
-	few	TRBV7-2	TRBJ2-7	CASSLINEQYF	TGTGCCAGCAGCTTAATCAACGAGCAGTACTTC
TRBD2	few	TRBV7-2	TRBJ2-1	CASRAGGAYNEQFF	TGTGCCAGCAGGGCCGGGGGGGCCTACAATGAGCAGTTCTTC
-	-	TRBV27	TRBJ1-1	CASAGQSNTEAFF	TGTGCCAGTGCAGGACAGTCTAACACTGAAGCTTTCTTT
-	-	TRBV7-2	TRBJ2-3	CASSLGPSTDTQYF	TGTGCCAGCAGCTTAGGGCCTAGCACAGATACGCAGTATTTT
TRBD2	-	TRBV7-9	TRBJ2-1	CASSPTSGGLNEQFF	TGTGCCAGCAGCCCAACTAGCGGGGGTCTCAATGAGCAGTTCTTC
-	-	TRBV7-2	TRBJ2-7	CASSLGQGGSYEQYF	TGTGCCAGCAGCTTAGGGCAGGGAGGCTCCTACGAGCAGTACTTC
TRBD1	-	TRBV12-5	TRBJ2-7	CASAQGQGSYEQYF	TGTGCTAGCGCCCAGGGACAGGGCTCCTACGAGCAGTACTTC
TRBD1	once	TRBV18	TRBJ1-3	CASSPRQGESGNTIYF	TGTGCCAGCTCACCACGACAGGGGGAATCTGGAAACACCATATATTTT
-	-	TRBV5-6	TRBJ2-3	CASFDLGRSTDTQYF	TGTGCCAGTTTTGACTTGGGTAGAAGCACAGATACGCAGTATTTT
-	-	TRBV28	TRBJ2-7	CASSVPIVPYEQYF	TGTGCCAGCAGCGTCCCGATAGTACCCTACGAGCAGTACTTC
-	-	TRBV18	TRBJ2-7	CASSPPPGTYEQYF	TGTGCCAGCTCACCACCGCCAGGAACCTACGAGCAGTACTTC
-	-	TRBV28	TRBJ2-3	CASSWAGYNTQYF	TGTGCCAGCAGTTGGGCCGGCTACAATACGCAGTATTTT
-	-	TRBV19	TRBJ1-4	CASSQRDATNEKLFF	TGTGCCAGTAGCCAGAGAGATGCAACTAATGAAAAACTGTTTTTT
TRBD1	-	TRBV11-2	TRBJ1-2	CASSLSRGTDGYTF	TGTGCCAGCAGCTTGAGCAGGGGGACCGATGGCTACACCTTC
TRBD1	once	TRBV18	TRBJ1-4	CASSPTGATNEKLFF	TGTGCCAGCTCACCAACAGGGGCAACTAATGAAAAACTGTTTTTT
TRBD1	few	TRBV6-1	TRBJ2-1	CASSEEGAIRNEQFF	TGTGCCAGCAGTGAAGAGGGGGCCATCAGAAATGAGCAGTTCTTC
-	-	TRBV6-1	TRBJ1-6	CASSERTPWDTYNSPLHF	TGTGCCAGCAGTGAAAGGACCCCTTGGGACACCTATAATTCACCCCTCCACTTT
-	few	TRBV10-3	TRBJ2-2	CAISESTGKGTGELFF	TGTGCCATCAGTGAGTCGACCGGGAAGGGCACCGGGGAGCTGTTTTTT
-	-	TRBV21-1	TRBJ1-1	CASSTPVFGLPLNTEAFF	TGTGCCAGCAGCACCCCGGTCTTTGGGCTTCCTTTGAACACTGAAGCTTTCTTT
-	-	TRBV28	TRBJ2-4	CASSPGQRSGNIQYF	TGTGCCAGCAGCCCCGGGCAACGAAGTGGAAACATTCAGTACTTC
-	once	TRBV18	TRBJ1-1	CASSRRIGEDTEAFF	TGTGCCAGCTCACGAAGAATTGGAGAGGACACTGAAGCTTTCTTT
-	few	TRBV4-3	TRBJ2-7	CASSQALGGREQYF	TGCGCCAGCAGCCAAGCACTCGGGGGCCGCGAGCAGTACTTC
-	-	TRBV11-3	TRBJ2-2	CASSFEGSGELFF	TGTGCCAGCAGCTTTGAAGGGTCCGGGGAGCTGTTTTTT
-	once	TRBV5-5	TRBJ2-7	CASSSIGIDYEQYF	TGTGCCAGCAGCTCCATTGGTATAGACTACGAGCAGTACTTC
-	-	TRBV10-3	TRBJ1-2	CAIRSGANYGYTF	TGTGCCATCCGGTCAGGAGCTAACTATGGCTACACCTTC
-	-	TRBV28	TRBJ1-2	CATQGGVNYGYTF	TGTGCCACCCAGGGAGGGGTTAACTATGGCTACACCTTC
TRBD1	-	TRBV4-3	TRBJ2-7	CASSRAGQGNYEQYF	TGCGCCAGCAGCCGGGCCGGACAGGGCAACTACGAGCAGTACTTC
-	many	TRBV10-2	TRBJ2-5	CASGKGETQYF	TGCGCCAGCGGAAAGGGGGAGACCCAGTACTTC
-	few	TRBV29-1	TRBJ1-1	CSVLGGSEAFF	TGCAGCGTCTTAGGAGGCTCTGAAGCTTTCTTT
TRBD2	-	TRBV19	TRBJ2-5	CASKKPGTTSGRQETQYF	TGTGCCAGTAAAAAGCCCGGGACTACCTCTGGGCGCCAAGAGACCCAGTACTTC
-	-	TRBV5-4	TRBJ1-2	CASSLAGVDGYTF	TGTGCCAGCAGCCTTGCAGGGGTTGATGGCTACACCTTC
TRBD1	-	TRBV6-5	TRBJ1-2	CASSYSDRVYGYTF	TGTGCCAGCAGTTACTCGGACAGGGTCTATGGCTACACCTTC
TRBD2	-	TRBV7-7	TRBJ2-7	CASSSQLAAEQYF	TGTGCTAGCAGCTCGCAACTAGCGGCAGAGCAGTACTTC
-	once	TRBV28	TRBJ2-6	CASSLRVSGANVLTF	TGTGCCAGCAGTTTAAGGGTGTCCGGGGCCAACGTCCTGACTTTC
-	-	TRBV27	TRBJ2-2	CASSFVPLATGELFF	TGTGCCAGCAGTTTTGTACCTCTCGCGACCGGGGAGCTGTTTTTT